Listed here are 15 T cell receptor beta chains from one sample, sequenced in a study of T cells expressing NK-cell markers. TCRdb reanalyzed the 5' RACE reads, giving one entry per CDR3 protein sequence and no DNA. This repertoire includes about 260,000 distinct CDR3 sequences. The sequenced sample was blood T cells: a sorted CD56 or NKG2C T cell subset, CD4+ or CD8+ T cells, or bulk PBMC T cells (not recorded which). The receptors here all came from a man aged 18 to 35 in good health.

V gene TRBV5-5 combines with J gene TRBJ2-2; checking the TCRdb D call of TRBD2 is not possible without DNA. CDR3 length: 17 residues. Germline V gives CDR1 SGHKS, CDR2 YYEKEE (reference sequence). CDR3 in amino acids: CASYQREDQFFGGELFF.

The chain carries TRBV12-3 or TRBV12-4 and TRBJ2-1; TCRdb's D call, TRBD1, is unchecked because there is no DNA. The CDR3 length is 18 residues. CDR3 region: CASSLYRVGTEPYNEQFF.

This rearrangement joins TRBV11-2 to TRBJ2-1; TCRdb picks TRBD2, but there is no DNA to check that call. Per germline, CDR1 SGHAT and CDR2 FQNNGV. The length of the CDR3 is 17 residues. CDR3: CASSLGSGRDTYNEQFF.

This rearrangement joins TRBV20-1 to TRBJ2-1; TCRdb designates TRBD1, a call that cannot be tested without DNA. CDR1 DFQATT and CDR2 SNEGSKA come from the germline V gene (reference sequence). There are 14 residues in the CDR3. The CDR3 sequence: CSAGTGQGANEQFF.

CDR3 in amino acids: CASSPSSEEQFF. The chain combines TRBV18 with TRBJ2-1. CDR1 and CDR2 from the germline V gene are KGHSH and LQKENI. The length of the CDR3 is 12 residues.

The chain links TRBV12-3 or TRBV12-4 to TRBJ2-1. This CDR3 has 12 amino acids. CDR3 amino acids: CASSQNLGEQFF.

V usage is TRBV30 and J usage is TRBJ2-1. Germline V gene sequence: CDR1 GTSNPN, CDR2 SVGIG (reference sequence). The CDR3 consists of 11 residues. CDR3 protein: CAWNRLNEQFF.

The chain links TRBV5-1 to TRBJ2-3. The CDR3 spans 13 residues. Per germline, CDR1 SGHRS and CDR2 YFSETQ. Here the CDR3 reads CASSLGEDDTQYF.

The chain couples TRBV5-6 to TRBJ1-6. The CDR3 is made up of 17 amino acids. Germline V gene data show CDR1 as SGHDT and CDR2 as YYEEEE. The CDR3 protein is CASSITGPSMQNSPLHF.

V is TRBV20-1 and J is TRBJ2-2; TCRdb selects TRBD1, and the lack of DNA leaves this call unchecked. Germline assignment: CDR1 DFQATT and CDR2 SNEGSKA (reference sequence). CDR3 size: 18 residues. The chain's CDR3 is CSASPGTGGLAASRVLFF.

This sequence joins TRBV11-1 and TRBJ2-1; TCRdb indicates TRBD2, and absent DNA this call remains unverified. Per germline, CDR1 SGHAT and CDR2 FQDESV (reference sequence). This CDR3 has 16 residues. The CDR3 sequence: CASSQRLGLKGNEQFF.

The chain combines TRBV12-3 or TRBV12-4 with TRBJ2-1; TCRdb returns TRBD1, unconfirmable since there is no DNA. The CDR3 consists of 15 residues. The CDR3 sequence: CASRYRGRFYNEQFF.

The V call is TRBV6-5, the J call TRBJ1-1; TCRdb's assignment of TRBD1 cannot be checked, as there is no DNA. CDR1 and CDR2 (germline): MNHEY, SVGAGI. The CDR3 is 15 residues long. The CDR3 region is CASSYPSRGGTEAFF.

J is TRBJ1-2 and V is TRBV20-1; TCRdb returns TRBD1, unconfirmable since there is no DNA. Per germline, CDR1 DFQATT and CDR2 SNEGSKA (reference sequence). The CDR3 totals 11 residues. This CDR3 reads CSASKGDGYTF.

This chain connects TRBV30 to TRBJ2-5; the TCRdb D gene call, TRBD1, has no DNA to confirm it. Germline V lookup: CDR1 GTSNPN, CDR2 SVGIG (reference sequence). The CDR3 covers 14 residues. CDR3 loop: CAWSAGIYGETQYF.